The 32 T cell receptor beta chains presented below share a single source sample, sequenced in a study of multiple sclerosis patients with progressive multifocal leukoencephalopathy. Sequenced by immunoSEQ multiplex PCR; TCRdb stores in-frame clones only, minus some. Of under 30,000 clones listed, almost 90% are singletons. Time point described: about a year of natalizumab therapy. This specimen consisted of PBMCs, obtained from a patient treated with natalizumab. The source is a human donor with multiple sclerosis.

V and J are TRBV9 and TRBJ1-3; the D gene is possibly TRBD1 (5 bases). Germline V gene lookup returns CDR1 SGDLS and CDR2 YYNGEE. V shed 4 bases and J shed 0 bases, with 17 bases lying between them. The CDR3 sequence is 17 residues long. Here the CDR3 DNA reads TGTGCCAGCAGCTCCCCATCCCGGGACCGCTCTGGAAACACCATATATTTT. Its protein is CASSSPSRDRSGNTIYF.

The sample holds one count of this clone. The chain has TRBV5-1 and TRBJ1-6; D gene ambiguous. Germline loops: CDR1 SGHRS, CDR2 YFSETQ. The V end lost 4 bases, the J end lost 10 bases, and 18 bases lay between the germline ends. CDR3 length: 15 residues. This CDR3 is CASSLDPGSRSPLHF. The CDR3 DNA sequence: TGCGCCAGCAGCCTCGATCCTGGGTCTCGATCACCCCTCCACTTT.

This clone has more than one count but fewer than ten. This sequence joins TRBV7-3 and TRBJ2-2; D gene uncertain. CDR1 and CDR2 (germline): SGHTA, FQGTGA. V was cut by 5 bases and J by 6 bases, with 13 bases left in between. The CDR3 covers 14 residues. The CDR3 loop is CASSLGLASGELFF. In DNA, the CDR3 is TGTGCCAGCAGCCTTGGATTGGCGTCCGGGGAGCTGTTTTTT.

This chain uses TRBV5-4 with TRBJ2-1; weak D call: TRBD1 (6 bases). The V and J ends lost 3 bases and 4 bases respectively, with 11 bases between them. CDR1 is SGHNT, CDR2 YYREEE, per germline (reference sequence). The CDR3 covers 14 residues. The CDR3 DNA sequence: TGTGCCAGCAGCTCCCCTACAGGGTACAATGAGCAGTTCTTC. It specifies CASSSPTGYNEQFF.

J is TRBJ1-5 and V is TRBV5-4; 7 bases align to TRBD1. The germline V gene has CDR1 SGHNT and CDR2 YYREEE (reference sequence). There are 17 residues in the CDR3. The J segment lost 1 base and the V segment lost 0 bases, leaving 7 bases of the junction unmatched. The CDR3 nucleotides read TGTGCCAGCAGCTTGGCCGGTAGCAGGGGGAGCAATCAGCCCCAGCATTTT. As protein: CASSLAGSRGSNQPQHF.

The chain uses TRBV28 and TRBJ2-1; the match to TRBD2 covers 8 bases. The CDR3 is 16 amino acids. The V gene end was trimmed by 5 bases and the J gene end by 7 bases; junction bases not matched to a gene: 13. The germline gives CDR1 MDHEN, CDR2 SYDVKM. This chain's CDR3 is CASSNRERGMRNEQFF. Written as DNA, the CDR3 is TGTGCCAGCAGTAACCGCGAGCGGGGGATGAGGAATGAGCAGTTCTTC.

This chain connects TRBV7-2 to TRBJ1-1; D ambiguous. Germline CDR1 and CDR2: SGHTA and FQGNSA. CDR3 length: 15 residues. Trimming removed 2 bases from V and 0 bases from J, with 10 bases in between. For the CDR3, the DNA is TGTGCCAGCAGCTTACTAGGAGCCCTGAACACTGAAGCTTTCTTT. Protein sequence: CASSLLGALNTEAFF.

The CDR3 protein is CASKPDRGETQYF. The CDR3 region has the DNA TGTGCCAGCAAGCCGGACAGGGGGGAGACCCAGTACTTC. This chain joins TRBV13 and TRBJ2-5, with 10 bases identical to TRBD1. The CDR3 contains 13 residues. Germline CDR1 PRHDT, CDR2 FYEKMQ (reference sequence). Germline trimming cut 7 bases from V and 5 bases from J; bases unmatched to any gene: 4.

Here the CDR3 reads CASSRALGETQYF. The CDR3 nucleotides are TGTGCCAGCAGCCGAGCCCTAGGAGAGACCCAGTACTTC. V usage is TRBV14 and J usage is TRBJ2-5; D not resolved. The CDR3 runs to 13 residues. V lost 4 bases to trimming and J lost 4 bases, with 10 bases between them. Per germline, CDR1 SGHDN and CDR2 FVKESK.

In this sample, this clone turned up once. The chain links TRBV19 to TRBJ2-3; 7 positions match TRBD2. The CDR3 length is 15 residues. V trimming: 3 bases; J trimming: 3 bases; junction bases outside the gene matches: 6. Germline V CDR1 and CDR2: LNHDA, SQIVND (reference sequence). CDR3 amino acids: CASSIEWGGTDTQYF. The CDR3, as DNA: TGTGCCAGTAGTATCGAGTGGGGGGGAACAGATACGCAGTATTTT.

The J gene is TRBJ1-3, the V gene TRBV29-1; D unresolved. Trimming stripped 7 bases from V and 4 bases from J, with 14 bases between. The germline V gene has CDR1 SQVTM and CDR2 ANQGSEA. The CDR3 contains 13 residues. The CDR3 sequence: CSGWWSPGNTIYF. The CDR3, as DNA: TGCAGCGGATGGTGGTCCCCGGGAAACACCATATATTTT.

The chain couples TRBV6-5 to TRBJ2-1; 8 positions agree with TRBD1. Germline CDR1 reads MNHEY; CDR2 reads SVGAGI. This CDR3 has 14 residues. Unmatched junction bases numbered 7, after V lost 6 bases and J lost 6 bases. The CDR3 DNA is TGTGCCAGCAGGAACAGGACAGGGTTCAATGAGCAGTTCTTC. Its translation is CASRNRTGFNEQFF.

The chain has TRBV7-9 and TRBJ2-3, with 7 nucleotides matching TRBD1. CDR3 size: 16 residues. With V trimmed by 4 bases and J by 1 base, 8 bases remained unmatched. Germline-derived CDR1 and CDR2 are SEHNR and FQNEAQ (reference sequence). The CDR3 reads CASSSLRGMGTDTQYF. The DNA for the CDR3 is TGTGCCAGCAGCTCTCTCAGGGGGATGGGCACAGATACGCAGTATTTT.

A few counts support this clone. The chain couples TRBV10-3 to TRBJ1-2; TRBD1 is a possible D gene (5 bases). The CDR3 spans 15 residues. Germline V lookup: CDR1 ENHRY, CDR2 SYGVKD. The V and J ends lost 3 bases and 6 bases respectively, with 17 bases between them. CDR3 DNA: TGTGCCATCAGTGATGATGGGGCAAGGGTAAATGGCTACACCTTC. Protein: CAISDDGARVNGYTF.

V gene TRBV28 combines with J gene TRBJ2-1; D tentatively reads TRBD1 or TRBD2 (6 bases each). CDR3 length equals 17 residues. Germline V gene data show CDR1 as MDHEN and CDR2 as SYDVKM. V was shortened by 1 base and J by 4 bases, with 17 bases between the two germline ends. In nucleotides, the CDR3 is TGTGCCAGCAGTTTATCGTACAGGGACTTGAAATACAATGAGCAGTTCTTC. Translation gives CASSLSYRDLKYNEQFF.

Here the CDR3 reads CASSLHASYTEAFF. The CDR3 region has the DNA TGTGCCAGCAGCCTACATGCCTCGTACACTGAAGCTTTCTTT. V and J are TRBV5-4 and TRBJ1-1; no clear D. The germline gives CDR1 SGHNT, CDR2 YYREEE (reference sequence). Trimming took off 4 bases at V and 3 bases at J, with 13 bases between the two ends. This CDR3 comprises 14 residues.

The chain links TRBV28 to TRBJ2-5; TRBD1 agrees at 8 bases. Germline V gene lookup returns CDR1 MDHEN and CDR2 SYDVKM. This CDR3 contains 14 residues. After removal of 5 bases from V and 4 bases from J, the junction contained 6 bases not matched to a gene. The CDR3 DNA sequence: TGTGCCAGCAGTCTCACAGGGGGGAGAGAGACCCAGTACTTC. As protein: CASSLTGGRETQYF.

The V call is TRBV30, the J call TRBJ1-5; unclear D gene. Trimming took off 3 bases at V and 0 bases at J, with 9 bases between the two ends. CDR3 length: 14 residues. In germline, CDR1 is GTSNPN, CDR2 SVGIG (reference sequence). The DNA of the CDR3 is TGTGCCTGGAGGGGCGAAGGTAGCAATCAGCCCCAGCATTTT. Amino acid sequence: CAWRGEGSNQPQHF. The full variable domain, completed using reference TRBV30 and TRBJ1-5, is SQTIHQWPATLVQPVGSPLSLECTVEGTSNPNLYWYRQAAGRGLQLLFYSVGIGQISSEVPQNLSASRPQDRQFILSSKKLLLSDSGFYLCAWRGEGSNQPQHFGDGTRLSIL.

The chain joins TRBV19 to TRBJ2-7, with a tentative D call TRBD1 (5 bases). This CDR3 is built from 12 residues. V was pared by 6 bases and J by 3 bases, with 9 bases between. The V gene's germline CDR1 is LNHDA and CDR2 SQIVND (reference sequence). The DNA for the CDR3 is TGTGCCAGTAGCCAGGGAATCTACGAGCAGTACTTC. This sequence encodes CASSQGIYEQYF.

This clone was recorded once. This chain links TRBV11-2 with TRBJ1-2; possibly TRBD1 for D (5 bases). Per the germline V gene, CDR1 is SGHAT and CDR2 is FQNNGV. The CDR3 sequence is 17 residues long. The V end lost 5 bases, the J end lost 4 bases, and 23 bases lay between the germline ends. CDR3 protein: CASSIGQASRKTYGYTF. The DNA for the CDR3 is TGTGCCAGCAGCATTGGACAAGCAAGCAGAAAGACCTATGGCTACACCTTC.

The chain carries TRBV4-1 and TRBJ1-5; D is undetermined. The germline V gene encodes CDR1 MGHRA and CDR2 YSYEKL. V lost 1 base and J 4 bases, leaving 8 bases between the germline ends. The CDR3 consists of 14 residues. The CDR3 reads CASSQVGFNQPQHF. The CDR3 DNA sequence: TGCGCCAGCAGCCAAGTGGGTTTTAATCAGCCCCAGCATTTT.

This chain joins TRBV19 and TRBJ2-7, with D possibly TRBD2 on 5 matching bases. The germline CDR1 and CDR2 sequences are LNHDA and SQIVND (reference sequence). V lost 4 bases, J lost 2 bases, and 15 bases lay in between. The CDR3 consists of 15 residues. CDR3 in DNA: TGTGCCAGTAGTACCATTGACGGGGTCCCCTACGAGCAGTACTTC. Protein product: CASSTIDGVPYEQYF.

The J gene is TRBJ1-3, the V gene TRBV5-6, with a tentative D call TRBD1 (5 bases). Trimming left V 4 bases short and J 8 bases short, with 16 bases between. The germline V gene encodes CDR1 SGHDT and CDR2 YYEEEE. This CDR3 is built from 14 residues. This CDR3 is CASSPRGWADTIYF. The CDR3 DNA sequence: TGTGCCAGCAGCCCCCGGGGGTGGGCGGACACCATATATTTT.

J is TRBJ1-6 and V is TRBV6-5; 8 nucleotides match TRBD1. Germline V lookup: CDR1 MNHEY, CDR2 SVGAGI. V shed 4 bases and J 7 bases; nucleotides not matched to a gene: 6. The CDR3 consists of 15 residues. The CDR3 loop reads CASSLTYRGNSPLHF. In DNA form, the CDR3 reads TGTGCCAGCAGTTTAACCTACAGGGGGAATTCACCCCTCCACTTT.

This chain links TRBV11-3 with TRBJ1-1; the D is unclear. The germline V and J ends were trimmed by 5 bases and 1 base, with 8 bases remaining between them. CDR1 and CDR2 (germline): SGHNT, YENEEA. The CDR3 totals 13 residues. The CDR3 loop reads CASSLGRNTEAFF. CDR3 DNA sequence: TGTGCCAGCAGCCTAGGGCGGAACACTGAAGCTTTCTTT.

The chain links TRBV6-5 to TRBJ1-5; D perhaps matches TRBD1 (6 bases). CDR1 is MNHEY, CDR2 SVGAGI, per germline. V was trimmed by 2 bases and J by 2 bases, leaving 13 bases between them. The CDR3 sequence is 16 residues long. The CDR3 bases are TGTGCCAGCAGTTACCTGACAGGAGAGGGCAATCAGCCCCAGCATTTT. This translates into CASSYLTGEGNQPQHF.

This chain links TRBV6-5 with TRBJ2-1, with 7 nucleotides matching TRBD1. Per germline, CDR1 MNHEY and CDR2 SVGAGI. The CDR3 consists of 15 residues. The junction had 7 bases not matched to a gene; V was cut back by 4 bases and J by 4 bases. CDR3 bases: TGTGCCAGCAGTTTCCGGGACAGCGATTACAATGAGCAGTTCTTC. This translates into CASSFRDSDYNEQFF.

The gene calls are TRBV7-3 and TRBJ1-1; D remains unclear. The V end lost 0 bases, the J end lost 1 base, and 3 bases lay between the germline ends. CDR3 length equals 13 residues. The germline CDR1 and CDR2 sequences are SGHTA and FQGTGA. The CDR3 region is CASSLTGNTEAFF. The CDR3 bases are TGTGCCAGCAGCTTAACAGGGAACACTGAAGCTTTCTTT.

The chain employs TRBV5-6 and TRBJ2-1; 8 nucleotides align to TRBD1. Unmatched junction bases numbered 6, after V lost 1 base and J lost 9 bases. CDR3 size: 14 residues. Germline CDR1 is SGHDT and CDR2 is YYEEEE. The CDR3 sequence is CASSLRQGLGEQFF. CDR3 sequence (DNA): TGTGCCAGCAGCTTGAGACAGGGGTTAGGTGAGCAGTTCTTC.

This chain uses TRBV2 with TRBJ2-5, with D possibly TRBD2 on 7 matching bases. This CDR3 has 12 residues. The V gene lost 1 base and the J gene lost 13 bases, with 13 bases spanning the gap. Germline CDR1 is SNHLY and CDR2 is FYNNEI. Here the CDR3 reads CASSEGGGARYF. CDR3 bases: TGTGCCAGCAGTGAAGGTGGGGGGGCGAGGTACTTC.

A single count supports this clone. The chain recombines TRBV6-5 with TRBJ1-5; D unresolved. Trimming left V 2 bases short and J 0 bases short, with 2 bases between. Germline lookup yields CDR1 MNHEY and CDR2 SVGAGI. CDR3 length equals 13 residues. CDR3 nucleotide sequence: TGTGCCAGCAGTTACCGTAGCAATCAGCCCCAGCATTTT. This translates into CASSYRSNQPQHF.

The CDR3 bases are TGTGCCAGCACCTACAGGGCCTATAATTCACCCCTCCACTTT. Translation gives CASTYRAYNSPLHF. The chain joins TRBV6-5 to TRBJ1-6; tentatively, D is TRBD1 (6 bases). This CDR3 contains 14 residues. Trimming shortened V by 7 bases and J by 2 bases, and 9 bases separated the two germline ends. Germline V gene sequence: CDR1 MNHEY, CDR2 SVGAGI.